This TCR beta chain was recorded in a study of T cell changes during pregnancy in multiple sclerosis. V lost 7 bases and J 7 bases, leaving 8 bases between the germline ends. Germline assignment: CDR1 SGHNT and CDR2 YYREEE (reference sequence). This CDR3 spans 11 amino acids. This clone was found a few times. The repertoire was sequenced with immunoSEQ multiplex PCR; TCRdb's copy has only in-frame clones and lacks some. The sample has some 45,000 clones; nearly 90% are singletons. This TCR was recovered from a female donor with multiple sclerosis, enrolled in a pregnancy study. This material consisted of CD4+ T cells from peripheral blood mononuclear cells, taken after pregnancy. The genes are TRBV5-4 and TRBJ2-2; possible D gene TRBD2, 6 bases. The CDR3 region has the DNA TGTGCCAGCGGACTACTCGGGGAGCTGTTTTTT. It translates to CASGLLGELFF.